Listed below are T cell receptor beta chains from one sample, sequenced in a study of technical replicates of blood from several donors. Method: immunoSEQ multiplex PCR; TCRdb's copy keeps in-frame clones and lacks some. The sample consists of 75,000 to 100,000 clones, 85% to 95% of them appearing once. Source material: T cells isolated from PBMCs. The source of these receptors is a human donor in good health. The CDR3 runs from the conserved cysteine through the conserved F or W. The order of the fields is D gene, J gene, CDR3 length, V gene, clone size, CDR3 protein, CDR3 DNA. D genes are given only for firm matches. Rows give clone size only sometimes, using once, few, many, or a class for an expanded clone.

. TRBJ2-1 15 TRBV4-2 . CASSQDLSSYNEQFF TGTGCCAGCAGCCAAGACCTGAGCTCCTACAATGAGCAGTTCTTC
. TRBJ2-1 16 TRBV9 . CASSPRLAPFINEQFF TGTGCCAGCAGCCCCCGTCTTGCGCCCTTTATTAATGAGCAGTTCTTC
. TRBJ2-2 13 TRBV6-5 . CASSSRVTGELFF TGTGCCAGCAGTTCTAGAGTGACCGGGGAGCTGTTTTTT
. TRBJ1-2 15 TRBV7-2 . CASSLTGKTNYGYTF TGTGCCAGCAGCTTAACAGGGAAGACTAACTATGGCTACACCTTC
. TRBJ1-2 16 TRBV4-3 . CASSQDLTDSNYGYTF TGCGCCAGCAGCCAAGATCTAACTGATTCTAACTATGGCTACACCTTC
. TRBJ2-3 10 TRBV7-9 . CASEGDTQYF TGTGCCAGCGAGGGAGATACGCAGTATTTT
TRBD2 TRBJ2-1 15 TRBV5-8 . CASSPTSGELLEQFF TGTGCCAGCAGCCCGACTAGCGGGGAGCTCCTTGAGCAGTTCTTC
TRBD2 TRBJ2-2 16 TRBV7-3 . CASSTGLAGASGELFF TGTGCCAGCAGCACCGGACTAGCGGGAGCAAGCGGGGAGCTGTTTTTT
. TRBJ1-4 17 TRBV11-2 . CASSLIWTAATNEKLFF TGTGCCAGCAGCTTAATTTGGACAGCTGCAACTAATGAAAAACTGTTTTTT
TRBD1 TRBJ1-4 14 TRBV7-9 . CASSRGQLGEKLFF TGTGCCAGCAGCAGGGGGCAGCTCGGGGAAAAACTGTTTTTT
TRBD1 TRBJ2-7 15 TRBV9 once CASSKTGTGAYEQYF TGTGCCAGCAGCAAAACCGGGACAGGGGCTTACGAGCAGTACTTC
. TRBJ2-5 12 TRBV21-1 . CASSKREETQYF TGTGCCAGCAGCAAACGGGAAGAGACCCAGTACTTC
TRBD2 TRBJ2-7 15 TRBV7-9 . CASSHTLAGGKEQYF TGTGCCAGCAGCCATACGTTAGCGGGAGGTAAGGAGCAGTACTTC
TRBD2 TRBJ2-1 17 TRBV19 . CASSTRPGGGIYNEQFF TGTGCCAGTAGTACACGCCCGGGAGGGGGGATATACAATGAGCAGTTCTTC
TRBD2 TRBJ2-7 19 TRBV7-9 . CASSLGSDTSGRLPYEQYF TGTGCCAGCAGCTTAGGGTCAGATACTAGCGGGAGGTTACCCTACGAGCAGTACTTC
TRBD2 TRBJ2-1 15 TRBV11-1 . CASGGPGRTSNEQFF TGTGCCAGCGGCGGTCCAGGCAGGACTAGCAATGAGCAGTTCTTC
TRBD1 TRBJ2-7 14 TRBV28 . CASIRTGSSYEQYF TGTGCCAGCATCCGGACAGGGAGCTCCTACGAGCAGTACTTC
TRBD1 TRBJ1-1 14 TRBV16 . CASSHDRVSTEAFF TGTGCCAGCAGCCATGACAGGGTGAGCACTGAAGCTTTCTTT
TRBD2 TRBJ2-7 15 TRBV2 once CASSYSGRNNHEQYF TGTGCCAGCAGTTATAGCGGGAGGAACAACCACGAGCAGTACTTC
TRBD2 TRBJ2-1 15 TRBV9 . CASSASGRGSNEQFF TGTGCCAGCAGCGCGAGCGGGAGGGGTAGCAATGAGCAGTTCTTC
. TRBJ1-4 15 TRBV27 once CASSYQGMANEKLFF TGTGCCAGCAGTTACCAGGGTATGGCTAATGAAAAACTGTTTTTT
TRBD2 TRBJ2-2 15 TRBV6-6 . CASRLSGSNTGELFF TGTGCCAGCAGGCTTAGCGGGTCGAACACCGGGGAGCTGTTTTTT
. TRBJ1-2 12 TRBV6-6 . CASSRENYGYTF TGTGCCAGCAGCAGGGAAAACTATGGCTACACCTTC
. TRBJ2-7 12 TRBV29-1 . CSVPGSSYEQYF TGCAGCGTACCCGGGAGTTCCTACGAGCAGTACTTC
TRBD2 TRBJ2-2 14 TRBV30 . CAWSLAGGTGELFF TGTGCCTGGAGTTTAGCGGGAGGCACCGGGGAGCTGTTTTTT
. TRBJ1-1 13 TRBV5-1 . CASSLATATEAFF TGCGCCAGCAGCTTGGCGACAGCAACTGAAGCTTTCTTT
. TRBJ1-3 15 TRBV5-1 once CASSLGPSSGNTIYF TGCGCCAGCAGCTTGGGTCCTTCTTCTGGAAACACCATATATTTT
. TRBJ1-2 15 TRBV7-2 . CASSLPLGAGSGYTF TGTGCCAGCAGCCTGCCCTTGGGGGCGGGCAGTGGCTACACCTTC
. TRBJ1-2 14 TRBV7-9 once CASSSDRELYGYTF TGTGCCAGCAGCTCGGACAGAGAACTTTATGGCTACACCTTC